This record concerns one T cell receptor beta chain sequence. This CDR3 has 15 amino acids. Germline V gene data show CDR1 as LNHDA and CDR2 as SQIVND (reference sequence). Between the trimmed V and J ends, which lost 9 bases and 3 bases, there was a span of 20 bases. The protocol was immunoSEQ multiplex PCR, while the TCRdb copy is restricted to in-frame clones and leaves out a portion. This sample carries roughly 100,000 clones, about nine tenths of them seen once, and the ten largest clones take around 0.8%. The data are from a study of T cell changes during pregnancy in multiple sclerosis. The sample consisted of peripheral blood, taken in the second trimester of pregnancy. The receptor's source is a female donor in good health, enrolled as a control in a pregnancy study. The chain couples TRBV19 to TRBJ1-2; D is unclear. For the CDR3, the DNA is TGTGCCAGCCATCCCACGCCTCGGGGTTACTATGGCTACACCTTC. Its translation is CASHPTPRGYYGYTF.